One and the same sample provided the 18 T cell receptor beta chains below, sequenced in a study of T cells in Graves' hyperthyroidism and ophthalmopathy. There were TCR beta CDR3 regions amplified from RNA transcripts. The HTBI primer set served for first-round RT-PCR of the TCR CDR3. In TCRdb, the multiplex PCR reads were re-called with MiXCR into one record per CDR3 protein. The sample has about 640,000 distinct CDR3 sequences; more than 20% are singletons. The sequencing input was blood. The receptors were sampled from a man in his thirties or forties with Graves' ophthalmopathy.

This clonotype was seen more than once but under ten times. The chain combines TRBV28 with TRBJ2-1, with 7 bases fitting TRBD2. This CDR3 is 17 amino acids long. Per the germline V gene, CDR1 is MDHEN and CDR2 is SYDVKM. V trimming: 7 bases; J trimming: 2 bases; junction bases outside the gene matches: 14. CDR3 in amino acids: CASNPRFGEGTYNEQFF. Here the CDR3 DNA reads TGTGCCAGCAACCCTCGGTTCGGGGAGGGCACCTACAATGAGCAGTTCTTC. Full variable domain (remainder filled in from reference TRBV28 and TRBJ2-1): DVKVTQSSRYLVKRTGEKVFLECVQDMDHENMFWYRQDPGLGLRLIYFSYDVKMKEKGDIPEGYSVSREKKERFSLILESASTNQTSMYLCASNPRFGEGTYNEQFFGPGTRLTVL.

CDR3 amino acids: CASSNARRVPTDTQYF. In nucleotides, the CDR3 is TGTGCCAGTAGTAACGCCAGGAGGGTGCCCACAGATACGCAGTATTTT. The chain joins TRBV19 to TRBJ2-3; a possible D gene is TRBD2 (6 bases). Trimming removed 4 bases from V and 2 bases from J, with 16 bases in between. The CDR3 runs 16 residues. The germline V gene has CDR1 LNHDA and CDR2 SQIVND (reference sequence).

The sample holds many counts of this clonotype. The chain couples TRBV15 to TRBJ2-1, with TRBD1 matching over 10 bases. With V trimmed by 1 base and J by 15 bases, 9 bases remained unmatched. Germline V CDR1 and CDR2: LNHNV, YYDKDF (reference sequence). The CDR3 is 14 amino acids. CDR3 sequence: CATSRGGTGEFLFF. The CDR3 bases are TGTGCCACCAGCAGAGGGGGGACAGGGGAGTTTCTGTTCTTC.

The sample holds a few counts of this clonotype. Being one base from a much bigger clone, this may be a read error. The chain uses TRBV19 and TRBJ2-1, with D possibly TRBD2 on 5 matching bases. Germline CDR1 reads LNHDA; CDR2 reads SQIVND (reference sequence). V was shortened by 4 bases and J by 4 bases, with 20 bases between the two germline ends. This CDR3 has 17 amino acids. This chain's CDR3 is CASSKVSRSGPYNEQFF. CDR3 nucleotide sequence: TGTGCCAGTAGTAAGGTTAGCAGGAGCGGTCCTTACAATGAGCAGTTCTTC.

This clonotype occurred a few times. The genes are TRBV6-1 and TRBJ2-3; 12 positions agree with TRBD2. The CDR3 runs to 16 residues. The junction had 9 bases not matched to a gene; V was cut back by 5 bases and J by 6 bases. CDR1 and CDR2 from the germline V gene are MNHNS and SASEGT. The CDR3 bases are TGTGCCAGCAGTCCTAGCGGGAGGGTCTACAAGGATACGCAGTATTTT. Amino acids: CASSPSGRVYKDTQYF.

This clonotype showed up just a few times. The chain is built from TRBV9 and TRBJ1-1; D uncertain. With 0 bases removed from V and 0 bases from J, the gap between germline ends came to 9 bases. This CDR3 spans 15 amino acids. Per germline, CDR1 SGDLS and CDR2 YYNGEE. In nucleotides, the CDR3 is TGTGCCAGCAGCGTAGGGTCAGGCATGAACACTGAAGCTTTCTTT. This translates into CASSVGSGMNTEAFF.

There are a few counts of this clonotype. This CDR3 reads CASSVIHGRFHEQYF. DNA of the CDR3: TGTGCCAGCAGCGTCATACATGGGAGGTTCCACGAGCAGTACTTC. V gene TRBV7-9 combines with J gene TRBJ2-7; D perhaps matches TRBD2 (6 bases). The ends were cut back, 5 bases at V and 5 bases at J, with 19 bases in the middle. The CDR3 sequence is 15 residues long. CDR1 and CDR2 from the germline V gene are SEHNR and FQNEAQ (reference sequence).

The chain employs TRBV20-1 and TRBJ2-1, with D tentatively TRBD2 (6 bases). Trimming stripped 2 bases from V and 12 bases from J, with 17 bases between. Looked up from germline, CDR1 is DFQATT and CDR2 is SNEGSKA (reference sequence). This CDR3 region has 13 residues. This CDR3 is CSARPRGELAQFF. CDR3 bases: TGCAGTGCTAGACCCCGCGGGGAGTTGGCGCAGTTCTTC.

This rearrangement joins TRBV9 to TRBJ2-2, with D perhaps matching TRBD2 (6 bases). V was shortened by 7 bases and J by 1 base, with 11 bases between the two germline ends. Germline CDR1 is SGDLS and CDR2 is YYNGEE. This CDR3 has 14 residues. CDR3 region: CASGGIQNTGELFF. CDR3 in DNA: TGTGCCAGCGGCGGGATACAGAACACCGGGGAGCTGTTTTTT.

The rearrangement joins TRBV7-2 to TRBJ1-1, with D possibly TRBD1 on 5 matching bases. The CDR3 runs 15 residues. CDR1 and CDR2 (germline): SGHTA, FQGNSA. Trimming took 3 bases from V and 3 from J, leaving 14 bases between them. The CDR3 loop reads CASSFAGGVHTEAFF. The CDR3 DNA reads TGTGCCAGCAGCTTTGCCGGGGGGGTCCACACTGAAGCTTTCTTT.

The rearrangement uses TRBV9 and TRBJ2-2, with 7 bases that match TRBD2. CDR1 and CDR2 from the germline V gene are SGDLS and YYNGEE. The CDR3 length is 17 residues. The junction had 7 bases not matched to a gene; V was cut back by 2 bases and J by 0 bases. CDR3 coding DNA: TGTGCCAGCAGCGTCCCCCTAGCGGAACCGAACACCGGGGAGCTGTTTTTT. Translating gives CASSVPLAEPNTGELFF. The variable domain in full, completed from reference TRBV9 and TRBJ2-2, reads DSGVTQTPKHLITATGQRVTLRCSPRSGDLSVYWYQQSLDQGLQFLIQYYNGEERAKGNILERFSAQQFPDLHSELNLSSLELGDSALYFCASSVPLAEPNTGELFFGEGSRLTVL.

This clonotype was found a few times. V usage is TRBV7-9 and J usage is TRBJ2-7; 10 bases map to TRBD2. The ends lost 4 bases at V and 3 bases at J; junction bases unmatched: 9. The CDR3 extends over 16 amino acids. Germline V gene lookup returns CDR1 SEHNR and CDR2 FQNEAQ (reference sequence). The CDR3 coding sequence is TGTGCCAGCAGCTCAGCCGAGACTAGCGGGCGCTACGAGCAGTACTTC. Protein: CASSSAETSGRYEQYF.

Details on this clonotype: The junction departs from germline at one end; a sequencing error may be responsible. CDR3 coding DNA: TGTGCCAGCAGTTTAGGACTAGACTCCTACGGGCAGTACTTC. Amino acid sequence: CASSLGLDSYGQYF. V and J are TRBV28 and TRBJ2-7, with TRBD2 identical over 7 bases. Germline-derived CDR1 and CDR2 are MDHEN and SYDVKM. This CDR3 has 14 residues.

This clonotype occurred a few times. The chain links TRBV15 to TRBJ2-7; D uncertain. This CDR3 region has 14 residues. Germline CDR1 LNHNV, CDR2 YYDKDF (reference sequence). Between the trimmed V and J ends, which lost 0 bases and 2 bases, there was a span of 8 bases. The CDR3 DNA reads as TGTGCCACCAGCAGAGAAAGTACGGCCTACGAGCAGTACTTC. It is translated as CATSRESTAYEQYF.

This chain uses TRBV6-2 or TRBV6-3 with TRBJ2-5; 7 positions agree with TRBD2. J was trimmed by 7 bases and V by 5 bases; bases with no gene match: 10. The CDR3 is made up of 14 amino acids. Germline assignment: CDR1 MNHEY and CDR2 SVGEGT. CDR3 protein: CASSDLSGGGTQYF. CDR3 coding DNA: TGTGCCAGCAGTGACCTCTCGGGGGGTGGGACCCAGTACTTC.

The chain has TRBV4-3 and TRBJ1-2, with unresolved D. The germline V gene encodes CDR1 LGHNA and CDR2 YSLEER. CDR3 length: 15 amino acids. Trimming shortened V by 0 bases and J by 3 bases, and 11 bases separated the two germline ends. The CDR3: CASSQEPQRDYGYTF. The CDR3 DNA reads as TGCGCCAGCAGCCAAGAGCCCCAGAGGGACTATGGCTACACCTTC.

The chain uses TRBV25-1 and TRBJ1-4, with a tentative D call TRBD1 (5 bases). The CDR3 runs 13 residues. V gave up 8 bases and J gave up 7 bases, with 14 bases separating them. Per germline, CDR1 MGHDK and CDR2 SYGVNS. The DNA of the CDR3 is TGTGCCAGCTCCAGGGATTTTGGTGAAAAACTGTTTTTT. Its protein is CASSRDFGEKLFF.

This clonotype has a handful of counts. The rearrangement joins TRBV19 to TRBJ2-7; D remains unclear. CDR3 size: 11 residues. The V end lost 8 bases, the J end lost 8 bases, and 13 bases lay between the germline ends. CDR1 LNHDA and CDR2 SQIVND come from the germline V gene (reference sequence). The CDR3 protein is CASQGETKQYF. As DNA, the CDR3 is TGTGCCAGTCAAGGTGAAACAAAGCAGTACTTC.